A selection of T cell receptor beta chains follows, all from one sample in a study of T-cell memory formation after mild COVID-19. TCRdb used MiXCR to reprocess the 5' RACE reads, holding one entry per CDR3 protein. The data contain 110,000 to 150,000 distinct CDR3 sequences, 14% of them singletons. Material for sequencing was PBMCs or a T cell subset sorted from them (not recorded which). The receptors shown here come from an adult woman who had mild COVID-19 (a few samples of this study predate the infection). Cell type and time point are not known. Both conserved end residues are part of each CDR3. The order of the fields is V gene, clone size, D gene, J gene, CDR3 protein, CDR3 DNA. A D gene is named only where the DNA matches it firmly. The size entry is marked missing in some rows and otherwise reads once, few, many or a size class.

TRBV6-5	few	TRBD1	TRBJ2-7	CASSYSGTVSYEQYF	TGTGCCAGCAGTTACTCCGGGACAGTCTCCTACGAGCAGTACTTC
TRBV6-5	few	TRBD1	TRBJ2-2	CASSYTIDRGRFPNTGELFF	TGTGCCAGCAGTTATACGATCGACAGGGGGCGGTTTCCGAACACCGGGGAGCTGTTTTTT
TRBV24-1	.	TRBD2	TRBJ2-1	CATSDSLAGVVSGNEQFF	TGTGCCACCAGTGATTCGCTAGCGGGAGTGGTTTCGGGGAATGAGCAGTTCTTC
TRBV6-4	.	.	TRBJ2-2	CASSDEAGTGELFF	TGTGCCAGCAGTGACGAAGCGGGCACCGGGGAGCTGTTTTTT
TRBV12-3/TRBV12-4	many	.	TRBJ2-3	CASSFGTDTQYF	TGTGCCAGCAGTTTTGGGACAGATACGCAGTATTTT
TRBV18	many	TRBD2	TRBJ2-1	CASSPPRGNSYNEQFF	TGTGCCAGCTCACCACCGCGGGGGAACTCCTACAATGAGCAGTTCTTC
TRBV20-1	many	.	TRBJ2-7	CSARGGGESYEQYF	TGCAGTGCTAGAGGGGGGGGCGAGTCCTACGAGCAGTACTTC
TRBV7-9	few	.	TRBJ2-1	CASSLPLPRGSNEQFF	TGTGCCAGCAGCTTGCCTCTCCCGAGGGGGTCCAATGAGCAGTTCTTC
TRBV19	once	.	TRBJ1-2	CASRIAGDYGYTF	TGTGCCAGTAGGATCGCGGGGGACTATGGCTACACCTTC
TRBV10-3	once	TRBD2	TRBJ2-2	CAISEYLLAGKGNGELFF	TGTGCCATCAGTGAATATCTACTAGCGGGAAAGGGGAACGGGGAGCTGTTTTTT
TRBV7-9	.	.	TRBJ2-5	CASSTGSSLQETQYF	TGTGCCAGCAGTACCGGGTCGAGCCTCCAAGAGACCCAGTACTTC
TRBV29-1	few	.	TRBJ1-1	CSVEDRGFTEAFF	TGCAGCGTTGAAGACAGGGGTTTCACTGAAGCTTTCTTT
TRBV6-5	.	.	TRBJ2-7	CASSNPVREQYF	TGTGCCAGCAGTAACCCAGTGCGCGAGCAGTACTTC
TRBV20-1	few	.	TRBJ2-7	CSAPRDSYEQYF	TGCAGTGCTCCACGGGACTCTTACGAGCAGTACTTC